The entry that follows covers one T cell receptor (beta chain) sequence. This entry belongs to a study of blood T cell repertoires in COVID-19. Some clones are missing from TCRdb's copy, which holds only in-frame ones; the method was immunoSEQ multiplex PCR. The table records about 370,000 clones, approximately 88% of them present only once. This CDR3 region has 13 residues. Trimming stripped 5 bases from V and 5 bases from J, with 10 bases between. The germline CDR1 and CDR2 sequences are SGHVS and FQNEAQ. The sample consisted of peripheral blood. The chain employs TRBV7-8 and TRBJ1-5; maybe TRBD1 (5 bases). The receptor was isolated from a woman aged 25 to 39 with COVID-19, enrolled during active disease. CDR3 nucleotide sequence: TGTGCCAGCAGCCTGGGGGGAGATCAGCCCCAGCATTTT. Its protein is CASSLGGDQPQHF.